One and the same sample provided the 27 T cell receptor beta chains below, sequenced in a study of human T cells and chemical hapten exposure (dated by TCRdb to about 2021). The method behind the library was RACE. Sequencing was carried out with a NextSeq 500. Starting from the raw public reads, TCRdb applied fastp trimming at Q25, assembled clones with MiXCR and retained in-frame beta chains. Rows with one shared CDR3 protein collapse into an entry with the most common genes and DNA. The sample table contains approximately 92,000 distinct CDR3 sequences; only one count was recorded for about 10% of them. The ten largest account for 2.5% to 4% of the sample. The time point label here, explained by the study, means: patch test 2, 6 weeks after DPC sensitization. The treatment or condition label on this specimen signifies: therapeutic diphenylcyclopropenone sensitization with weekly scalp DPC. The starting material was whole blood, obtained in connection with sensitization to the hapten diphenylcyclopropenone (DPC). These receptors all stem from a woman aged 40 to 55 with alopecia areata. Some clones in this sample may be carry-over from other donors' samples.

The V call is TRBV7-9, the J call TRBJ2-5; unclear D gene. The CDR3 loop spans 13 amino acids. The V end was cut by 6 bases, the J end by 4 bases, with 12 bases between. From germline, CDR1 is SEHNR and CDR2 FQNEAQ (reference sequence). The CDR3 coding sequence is TGTGCCAGCAGGTCGGGCGTAGCAGAGACCCAGTACTTC. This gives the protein CASRSGVAETQYF.

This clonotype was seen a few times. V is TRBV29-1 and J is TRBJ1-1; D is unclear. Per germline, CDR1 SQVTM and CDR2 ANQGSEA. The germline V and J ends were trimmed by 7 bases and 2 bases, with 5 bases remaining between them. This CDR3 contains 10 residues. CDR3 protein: CSALNTEAFF. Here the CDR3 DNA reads TGCAGCGCCCTAAACACTGAAGCTTTCTTT.

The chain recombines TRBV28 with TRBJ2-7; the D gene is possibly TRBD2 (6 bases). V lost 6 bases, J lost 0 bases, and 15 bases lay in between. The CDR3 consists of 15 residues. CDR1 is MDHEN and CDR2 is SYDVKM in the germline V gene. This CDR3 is CASSPPAGNSYEQYF. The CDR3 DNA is TGTGCCAGCAGCCCTCCCGCGGGGAACTCCTACGAGCAGTACTTC. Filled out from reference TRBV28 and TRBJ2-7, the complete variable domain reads DVKVTQSSRYLVKRTGEKVFLECVQDMDHENMFWYRQDPGLGLRLIYFSYDVKMKEKGDIPEGYSVSREKKERFSLILESASTNQTSMYLCASSPPAGNSYEQYFGPGTRLTVT.

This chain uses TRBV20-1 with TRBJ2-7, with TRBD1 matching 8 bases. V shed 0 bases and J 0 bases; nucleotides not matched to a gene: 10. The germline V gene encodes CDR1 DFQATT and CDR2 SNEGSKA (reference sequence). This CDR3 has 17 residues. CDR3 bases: TGCAGTGCTAGAGATCAGGGGGCCAGGCTTGACTCCTACGAGCAGTACTTC. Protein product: CSARDQGARLDSYEQYF.

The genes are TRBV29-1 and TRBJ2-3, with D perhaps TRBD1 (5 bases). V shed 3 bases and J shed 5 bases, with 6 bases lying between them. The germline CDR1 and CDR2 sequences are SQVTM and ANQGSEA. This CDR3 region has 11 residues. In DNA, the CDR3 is TGCAGCGTTGACCAGGGAGATACGCAGTATTTT. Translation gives CSVDQGDTQYF.

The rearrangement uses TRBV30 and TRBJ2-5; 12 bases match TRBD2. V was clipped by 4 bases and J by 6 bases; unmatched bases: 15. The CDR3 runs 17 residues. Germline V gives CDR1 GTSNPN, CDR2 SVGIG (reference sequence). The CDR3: CAWTPTTGLAGIKTQYF. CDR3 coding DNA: TGTGCCTGGACCCCTACAACCGGACTAGCGGGGATCAAGACCCAGTACTTC. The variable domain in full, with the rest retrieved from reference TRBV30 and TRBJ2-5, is SQTIHQWPATLVQPVGSPLSLECTVEGTSNPNLYWYRQAAGRGLQLLFYSVGIGQISSEVPQNLSASRPQDRQFILSSKKLLLSDSGFYLCAWTPTTGLAGIKTQYFGPGTRLLVL.

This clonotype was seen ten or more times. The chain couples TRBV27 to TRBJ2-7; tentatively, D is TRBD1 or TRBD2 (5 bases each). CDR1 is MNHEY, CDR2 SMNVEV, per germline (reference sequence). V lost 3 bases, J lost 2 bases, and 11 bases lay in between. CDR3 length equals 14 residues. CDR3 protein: CASSLRQGAYEQYF. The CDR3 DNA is TGTGCCAGCAGTTTGCGGCAGGGAGCCTACGAGCAGTACTTC.

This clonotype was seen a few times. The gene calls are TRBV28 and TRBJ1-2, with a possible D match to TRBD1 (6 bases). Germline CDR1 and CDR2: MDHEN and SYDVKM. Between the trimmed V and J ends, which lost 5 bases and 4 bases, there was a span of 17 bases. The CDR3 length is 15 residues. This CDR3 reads CASSPSRDTIYGYTF. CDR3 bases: TGTGCCAGCAGTCCGAGCCGGGACACCATCTATGGCTACACCTTC.

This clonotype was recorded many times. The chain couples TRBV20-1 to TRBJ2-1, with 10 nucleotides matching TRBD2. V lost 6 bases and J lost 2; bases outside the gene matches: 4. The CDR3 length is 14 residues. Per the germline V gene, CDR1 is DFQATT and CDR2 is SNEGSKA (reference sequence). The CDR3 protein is CSAPGLAAYNEQFF. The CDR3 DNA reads TGCAGTGCCCCCGGACTAGCGGCCTACAATGAGCAGTTCTTC.

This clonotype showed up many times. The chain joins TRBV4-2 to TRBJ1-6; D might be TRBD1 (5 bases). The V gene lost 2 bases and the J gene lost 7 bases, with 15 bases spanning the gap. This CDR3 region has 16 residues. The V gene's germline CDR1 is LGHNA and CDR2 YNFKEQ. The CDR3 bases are TGTGCCAGCAGCCAAAATCCTGGGGACGGCAATTCACCCCTCCACTTT. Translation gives CASSQNPGDGNSPLHF.

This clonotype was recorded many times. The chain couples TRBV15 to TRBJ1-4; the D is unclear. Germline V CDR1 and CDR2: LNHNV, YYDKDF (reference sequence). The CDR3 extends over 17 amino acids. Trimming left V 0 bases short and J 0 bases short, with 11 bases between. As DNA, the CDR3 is TGTGCCACCAGCAGAGATTCAAATCGGGCAACTAATGAAAAACTGTTTTTT. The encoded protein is CATSRDSNRATNEKLFF.

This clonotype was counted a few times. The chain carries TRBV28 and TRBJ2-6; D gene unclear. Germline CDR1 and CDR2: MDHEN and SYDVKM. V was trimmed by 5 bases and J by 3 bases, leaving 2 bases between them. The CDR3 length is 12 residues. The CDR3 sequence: CASSSGANVLTF. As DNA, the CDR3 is TGTGCCAGCAGTAGTGGGGCCAACGTCCTGACTTTC.

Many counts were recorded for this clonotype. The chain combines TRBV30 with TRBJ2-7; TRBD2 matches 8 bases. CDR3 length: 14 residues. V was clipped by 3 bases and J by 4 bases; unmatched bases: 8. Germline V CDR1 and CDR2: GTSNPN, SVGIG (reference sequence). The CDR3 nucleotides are TGTGCCTGGAGAGTCGCGGGGGGTCGGTACGAGCAGTACTTC. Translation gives CAWRVAGGRYEQYF.

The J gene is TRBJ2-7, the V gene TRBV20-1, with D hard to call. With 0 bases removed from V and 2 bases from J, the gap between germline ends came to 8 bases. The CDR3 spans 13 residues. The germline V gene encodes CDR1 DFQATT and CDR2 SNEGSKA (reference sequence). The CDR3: CSARDGTTYEQYF. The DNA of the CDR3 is TGCAGTGCTAGAGACGGCACCACCTACGAGCAGTACTTC.

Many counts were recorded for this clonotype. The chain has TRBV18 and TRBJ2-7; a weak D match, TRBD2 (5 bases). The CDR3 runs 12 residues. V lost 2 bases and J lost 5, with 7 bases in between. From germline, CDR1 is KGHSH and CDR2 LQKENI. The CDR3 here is CASSPNGDEQYF. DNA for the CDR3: TGTGCCAGCTCACCAAACGGGGACGAGCAGTACTTC.

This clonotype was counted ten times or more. CDR3 sequence (DNA): TGTGCCAGCAGCCAAGATGGGAGGGGGGGACAGCCCCAGCATTTT. Its protein product is CASSQDGRGGQPQHF. The chain combines TRBV3-1 with TRBJ1-5, with D perhaps TRBD1 (6 bases). The germline gives CDR1 LGHDT, CDR2 YNNKEL (reference sequence). The CDR3 consists of 15 residues. Trimming shortened V by 0 bases and J by 7 bases, and 13 bases separated the two germline ends.

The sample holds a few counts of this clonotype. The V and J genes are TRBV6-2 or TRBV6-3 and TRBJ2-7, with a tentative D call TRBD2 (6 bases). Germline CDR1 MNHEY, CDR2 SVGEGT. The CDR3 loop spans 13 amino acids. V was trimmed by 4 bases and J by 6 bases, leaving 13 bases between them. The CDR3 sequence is CASSSGGTSEQYF. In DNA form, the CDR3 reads TGTGCCAGCAGTTCTGGCGGGACCTCCGAGCAGTACTTC.

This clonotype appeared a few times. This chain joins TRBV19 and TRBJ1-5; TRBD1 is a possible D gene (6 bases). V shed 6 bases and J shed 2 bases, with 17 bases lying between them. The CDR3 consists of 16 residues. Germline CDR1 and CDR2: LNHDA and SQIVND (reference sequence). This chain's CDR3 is CASRTGTPTRNQPQHF. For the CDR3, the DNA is TGTGCCAGTAGAACCGGGACACCGACGCGCAATCAGCCCCAGCATTTT.

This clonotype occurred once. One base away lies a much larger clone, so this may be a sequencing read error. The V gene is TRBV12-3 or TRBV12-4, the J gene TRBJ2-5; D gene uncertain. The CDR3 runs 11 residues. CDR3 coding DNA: TGTACCAGCAGCCGGAGAGAGACCCAGTACTTC. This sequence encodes CTSSRRETQYF.

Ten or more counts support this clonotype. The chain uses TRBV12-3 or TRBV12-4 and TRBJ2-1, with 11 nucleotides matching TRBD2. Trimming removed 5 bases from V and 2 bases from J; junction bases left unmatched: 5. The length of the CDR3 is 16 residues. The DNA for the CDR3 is TGTGCCAGCAGTGCCGGGACTAGCGGCCCCTACAATGAGCAGTTCTTC. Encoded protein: CASSAGTSGPYNEQFF.

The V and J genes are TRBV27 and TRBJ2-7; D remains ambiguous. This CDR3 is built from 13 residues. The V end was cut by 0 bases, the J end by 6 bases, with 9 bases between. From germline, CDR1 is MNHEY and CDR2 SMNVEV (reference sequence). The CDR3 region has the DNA TGTGCCAGCAGTTTATCTAGGGCCTCCGAGCAGTACTTC. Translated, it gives CASSLSRASEQYF.

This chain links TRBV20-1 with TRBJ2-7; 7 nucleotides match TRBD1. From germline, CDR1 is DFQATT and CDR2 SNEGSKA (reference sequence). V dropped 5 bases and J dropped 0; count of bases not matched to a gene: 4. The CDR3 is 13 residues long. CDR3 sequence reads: CSAGPGGSYEQYF. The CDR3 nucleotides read TGCAGTGCTGGCCCAGGGGGCTCCTACGAGCAGTACTTC.

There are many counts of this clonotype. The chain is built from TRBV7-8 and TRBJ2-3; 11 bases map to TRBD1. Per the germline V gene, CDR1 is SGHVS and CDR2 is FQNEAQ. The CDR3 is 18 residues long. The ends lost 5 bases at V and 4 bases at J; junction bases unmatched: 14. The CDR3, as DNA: TGTGCCAGCAGCGAAGCTGGGACAGGGGGAAGGAGGGCAGATACGCAGTATTTT. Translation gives CASSEAGTGGRRADTQYF.

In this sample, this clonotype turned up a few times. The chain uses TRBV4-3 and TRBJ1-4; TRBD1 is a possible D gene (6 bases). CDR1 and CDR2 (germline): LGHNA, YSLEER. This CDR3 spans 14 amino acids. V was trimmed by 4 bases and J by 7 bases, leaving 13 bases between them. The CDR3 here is CASSPGAGVEKLFF. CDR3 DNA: TGCGCCAGCAGCCCCGGGGCAGGGGTTGAAAAACTGTTTTTT.

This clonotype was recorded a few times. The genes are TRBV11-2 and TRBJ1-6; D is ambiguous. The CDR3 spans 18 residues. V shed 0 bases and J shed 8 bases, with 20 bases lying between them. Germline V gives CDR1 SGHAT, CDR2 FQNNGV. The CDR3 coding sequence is TGTGCCAGCAGCTTAGATCGGGGAAGAAGTTATCAGGATTCACCCCTCCACTTT. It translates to CASSLDRGRSYQDSPLHF.

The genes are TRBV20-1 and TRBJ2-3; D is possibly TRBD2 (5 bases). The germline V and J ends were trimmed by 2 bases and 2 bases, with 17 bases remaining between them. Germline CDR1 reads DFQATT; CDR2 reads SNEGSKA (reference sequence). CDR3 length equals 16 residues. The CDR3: CSARTLLERPTDTQYF. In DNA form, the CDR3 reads TGCAGTGCTAGAACCTTACTAGAACGTCCCACAGATACGCAGTATTTT.

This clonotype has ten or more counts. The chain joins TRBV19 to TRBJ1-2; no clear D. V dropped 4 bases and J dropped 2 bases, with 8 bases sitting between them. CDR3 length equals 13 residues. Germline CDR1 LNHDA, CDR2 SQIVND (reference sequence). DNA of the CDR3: TGTGCCAGTAGTAGGACGGGGAACTATGGCTACACCTTC. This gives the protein CASSRTGNYGYTF.